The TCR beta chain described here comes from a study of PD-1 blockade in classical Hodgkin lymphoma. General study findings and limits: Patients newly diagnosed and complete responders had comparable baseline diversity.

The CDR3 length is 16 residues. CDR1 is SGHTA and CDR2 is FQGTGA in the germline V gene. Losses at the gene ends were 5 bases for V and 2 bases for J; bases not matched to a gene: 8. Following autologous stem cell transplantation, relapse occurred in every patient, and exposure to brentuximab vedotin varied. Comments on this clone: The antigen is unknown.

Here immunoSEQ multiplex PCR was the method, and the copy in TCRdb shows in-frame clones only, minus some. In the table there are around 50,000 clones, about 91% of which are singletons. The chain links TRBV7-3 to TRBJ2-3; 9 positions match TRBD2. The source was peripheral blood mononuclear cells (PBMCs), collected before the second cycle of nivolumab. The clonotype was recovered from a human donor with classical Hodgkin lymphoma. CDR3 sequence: CASSPPTSGVTDTQYF. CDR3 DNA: TGTGCCAGCAGCCCCCCGACTAGCGGTGTCACAGATACGCAGTATTTT.